This TCR beta chain was found in a study of T cell changes during pregnancy in multiple sclerosis (dated by TCRdb to the late 2010s). Background on the whole study: The study looked at changes in the T cell repertoire across pregnancy in women with multiple sclerosis.

In the case of this clone: What antigen it recognizes has not been identified. The sample holds no much larger clone one base away, and base qualities are not on file.

Libraries were constructed by the immunoSEQ multiplex PCR assay. TCRdb's version of the immuneACCESS table is confined to in-frame rearrangements and falls short of the full clone set. An unresolved V gene accounts for under half of the shortfall where checked; the remainder is of unknown origin. The sample table shows 89,000 or so clones, and around 93% are seen once. The top ten clonotypes cover roughly 4% of the sample. This receptor was identified in a female donor in good health, serving as a control in a pregnancy study. Some clones in this sample may be carry-over from other donors' samples. The specimen was PBMCs, collected in the first trimester of pregnancy.

The CDR3: CASSGRGRAYGYTF. In nucleotides, the sequence is TGTGCCAGCAGCGGCAGGGGGCGAGCTTACGGCTACACCTTC. The sequence is built from TRBV11-2 and TRBJ1-2; 8 central bases correspond to TRBD1. The cysteine opens and the phenylalanine closes a CDR3 of 14 amino acids. Only the CDR3 part of the read is kept: 42 bases, read in frame from the first base. The germline V end is reduced by 5 bases and the J end by 8 bases; junction bases left unmatched: 10. The germline V gene yields SGHAT for CDR1 and FQNNGV for CDR2.